These 11 T cell receptor beta chains share one sample of origin, sequenced in a study of blood T cell repertoires in COVID-19. Assay used: immunoSEQ multiplex PCR; TCRdb lists only in-frame clones, some missing. The repertoire holds 250,000 to 350,000 clones, with about nine tenths as singletons. Material for sequencing was peripheral blood. The receptors shown here come from a woman aged 25 to 39 with COVID-19, enrolled during active disease.

This clone came up once. V is TRBV6-5 and J is TRBJ1-5, with D possibly being TRBD1 (6 bases). Per the germline V gene, CDR1 is MNHEY and CDR2 is SVGAGI. V lost 5 bases and J lost 1, with 12 bases in between. This CDR3 is 15 amino acids long. The CDR3 is CASSRTVLSNQPQHF. CDR3 nucleotide sequence: TGTGCCAGCAGTCGGACAGTTTTAAGCAATCAGCCCCAGCATTTT.

The chain is built from TRBV24-1 and TRBJ1-5; D unclear. Germline assignment: CDR1 KGHDR and CDR2 SFDVKD. CDR3 length equals 13 residues. The V end lost 8 bases, the J end lost 6 bases, and 13 bases lay between the germline ends. CDR3 sequence (DNA): TGTGCCACCATCGAGTGGGGAGTTCAGCCCCAGCATTTT. This sequence encodes CATIEWGVQPQHF.

The chain links TRBV11-3 to TRBJ2-1; a possible D gene is TRBD2 (5 bases). V was cut by 5 bases and J by 6 bases, with 14 bases left in between. CDR1 and CDR2 (germline): SGHNT, YENEEA. The CDR3 runs to 14 residues. The CDR3 nucleotides read TGTGCCAGCAGCCCCGGGGTCCCCTCCAATGAGCAGTTCTTC. Its translation is CASSPGVPSNEQFF.

J is TRBJ2-4 and V is TRBV19, with D possibly TRBD1 on 5 matching bases. Germline loops: CDR1 LNHDA, CDR2 SQIVND (reference sequence). The CDR3 length is 17 residues. V was trimmed by 2 bases and J by 0 bases, leaving 14 bases between them. CDR3: CASSIREKGIAKNIQYF. The CDR3 DNA sequence: TGTGCCAGTAGTATAAGGGAAAAGGGGATAGCCAAAAACATTCAGTACTTC. The full variable domain, with the rest looked up from reference TRBV19 and TRBJ2-4, is DGGITQSPKYLFRKEGQNVTLSCEQNLNHDAMYWYRQDPGQGLRLIYYSQIVNDFQKGDIAEGYSVSREKKESFPLTVTSAQKNPTAFYLCASSIREKGIAKNIQYFGAGTRLSVL.

The chain recombines TRBV5-1 with TRBJ2-1, with 7 bases matching TRBD2. Germline V gene lookup returns CDR1 SGHRS and CDR2 YFSETQ. The CDR3 totals 15 residues. With V trimmed by 0 bases and J by 0 bases, 0 bases remained unmatched. The DNA for the CDR3 is TGCGCCAGCAGCTTGGGGACTAGCTCCTACAATGAGCAGTTCTTC. The encoded protein is CASSLGTSSYNEQFF.

This chain joins TRBV27 and TRBJ1-1; unclear D gene. From germline, CDR1 is MNHEY and CDR2 SMNVEV (reference sequence). This CDR3 is built from 14 residues. Deletions cut 0 bases from V and 7 bases from J, with 12 bases between. In DNA, the CDR3 is TGTGCCAGCAGTTTATCACGGGGATTAGGTGAAGCTTTCTTT. This gives the protein CASSLSRGLGEAFF.

The chain couples TRBV2 to TRBJ1-2; 9 nucleotides match TRBD1. The germline CDR1 and CDR2 sequences are SNHLY and FYNNEI. CDR3 length equals 13 residues. The V gene end was trimmed by 6 bases and the J gene end by 5 bases; junction bases not matched to a gene: 4. As DNA, the CDR3 is TGTGCCAGCAGACGCGACAGGGGGTATGGCTACACCTTC. Its translation: CASRRDRGYGYTF.

This clone came up a few times. V gene TRBV28 combines with J gene TRBJ1-6, with D perhaps TRBD1 (6 bases). V dropped 7 bases and J dropped 8 bases, with 12 bases sitting between them. In germline, CDR1 is MDHEN, CDR2 SYDVKM. CDR3 length: 13 residues. DNA for the CDR3: TGTGCCAGCACGACAGGCCTATATTCACCCCTCCACTTT. Protein sequence: CASTTGLYSPLHF.

This clone appeared a single time. The genes are TRBV4-1 and TRBJ1-2, with 8 bases identical to TRBD1. This CDR3 spans 15 amino acids. Germline CDR1 reads MGHRA; CDR2 reads YSYEKL. The V gene end was trimmed by 1 base and the J gene end by 4 bases; junction bases not matched to a gene: 5. The CDR3 region has the DNA TGCGCCAGCAGCCAAGCGGCAGGGGGCCCCTATGGCTACACCTTC. Protein: CASSQAAGGPYGYTF.

The rearrangement joins TRBV30 to TRBJ1-6; a possible D gene is TRBD1 (5 bases). Germline V lookup: CDR1 GTSNPN, CDR2 SVGIG (reference sequence). The CDR3 runs 15 residues. The V and J ends lost 3 bases and 5 bases respectively, with 14 bases between them. The CDR3 loop is CAWSPGGGDNSPLHF. CDR3 DNA: TGTGCCTGGAGCCCTGGGGGGGGAGATAATTCACCCCTCCACTTT.

The chain links TRBV5-6 to TRBJ2-7; unclear D gene. This CDR3 is 15 amino acids long. V was cut by 4 bases and J by 0 bases, with 14 bases left in between. The V gene's germline CDR1 is SGHDT and CDR2 YYEEEE. CDR3 residues: CASSPARGTSYEQYF. DNA for the CDR3: TGTGCCAGCAGCCCCGCTAGAGGTACCTCCTACGAGCAGTACTTC.